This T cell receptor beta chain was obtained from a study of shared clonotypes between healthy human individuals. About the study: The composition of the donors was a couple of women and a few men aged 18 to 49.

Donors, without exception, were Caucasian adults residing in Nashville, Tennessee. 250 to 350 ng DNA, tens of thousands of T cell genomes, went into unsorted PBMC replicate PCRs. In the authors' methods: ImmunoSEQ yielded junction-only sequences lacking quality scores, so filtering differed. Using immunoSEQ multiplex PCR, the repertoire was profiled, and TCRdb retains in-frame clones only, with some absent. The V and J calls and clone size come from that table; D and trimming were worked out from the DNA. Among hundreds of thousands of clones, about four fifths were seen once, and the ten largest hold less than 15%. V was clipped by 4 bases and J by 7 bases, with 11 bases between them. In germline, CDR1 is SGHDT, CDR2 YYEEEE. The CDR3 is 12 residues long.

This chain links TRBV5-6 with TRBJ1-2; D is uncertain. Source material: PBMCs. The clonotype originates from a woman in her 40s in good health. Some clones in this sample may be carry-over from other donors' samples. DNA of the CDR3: TGTGCCAGCAGCATCTCTACACGTGGCTACACCTTC. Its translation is CASSISTRGYTF.